This TCR beta chain was captured in a study of read filtering for tumor transcriptome and immune sequencing. Study-level information: Per sample, TCR-region reads ranged about 4 to 11 million by IR-seq, 85 to 1273 by RNA-seq. General study results and limits: Single-read clonotypes: 80% to 90% of IR-seq clonotypes (approximately 3.7% of reads), about 70% of RNA-seq clonotypes (approximately 43% of reads). The sorted CD138-negative fraction was a mixed bone marrow immune population, not purified T cells.

This clonotype was seen repeatedly, ten times or more. The antigen is unknown. At the time of active disease, bone marrow was collected from every patient. The ends lost 1 base at V and 5 bases at J; junction bases unmatched: 5. The CDR3 consists of 16 residues. The V gene's germline CDR1 is KGHDR and CDR2 SFDVKD. Molecular barcoded adaptors covering alpha/delta and beta/gamma chains were used on 400 to 450 ng RNA. In TCRdb, the reads were re-called with MiXCR into one record per CDR3 protein. The sample shows around 140,000 distinct CDR3 sequences, about 13% of them seen only once. The TCR originated in a donor aged 40 or over with multiple myeloma. Sequenced material: a population of CD138-negative cells sorted from bone marrow. This chain connects TRBV24-1 to TRBJ2-2; the match to TRBD1 covers 8 bases. The CDR3 DNA reads TGTGCCACCAGTGATTTTCCAGGGGGCCTAACCGGGGAGCTGTTTTTT. It encodes CATSDFPGGLTGELFF.